Below are 24 T cell receptor beta chains sequenced from a single sample in a study of blood T cell repertoires in COVID-19. Some clones are missing from TCRdb's copy, which holds only in-frame ones; the method was immunoSEQ multiplex PCR. The sample shows approximately 390,000 clones, nearly 90% of them seen only once. Sequencing was carried out using peripheral blood. These receptor sequences come from a man younger than 35 with active or convalescent COVID-19.

The genes are TRBV7-2 and TRBJ1-1; D remains ambiguous. This CDR3 comprises 15 residues. V shed 1 base and J shed 0 bases, with 9 bases lying between them. Germline V gene sequence: CDR1 SGHTA, CDR2 FQGNSA. CDR3 sequence (DNA): TGTGCCAGCAGCTTAGGAACAGTAATGAACACTGAAGCTTTCTTT. Encoded protein: CASSLGTVMNTEAFF.

The chain recombines TRBV15 with TRBJ2-1, with a possible D match to TRBD2 (5 bases). The CDR3 spans 14 residues. Between the trimmed V and J ends, which lost 1 base and 8 bases, there was a span of 12 bases. Per the germline V gene, CDR1 is LNHNV and CDR2 is YYDKDF (reference sequence). Written as DNA, the CDR3 is TGTGCCACCAGCAGAGTCCCGGCTAGCCATGAGCAGTTCTTC. The encoded protein is CATSRVPASHEQFF.

The chain carries TRBV7-3 and TRBJ1-6; D unresolved. This CDR3 contains 15 residues. V shed 1 base and J shed 4 bases, with 8 bases lying between them. Germline lookup yields CDR1 SGHTA and CDR2 FQGTGA. The CDR3 coding sequence is TGTGCCAGCAGCTTAAGTCCAGAATATAATTCACCCCTCCACTTT. Translation gives CASSLSPEYNSPLHF. Based on the CDR3 plus reference TRBV7-3 and TRBJ1-6, the full variable domain is GAGVSQTPSNKVTEKGKYVELRCDPISGHTALYWYRQSLGQGPEFLIYFQGTGAADDSGLPNDRFFAVRPEGSVSTLKIQRTERGDSAVYLCASSLSPEYNSPLHFGNGTRLTVT.

The chain joins TRBV2 to TRBJ2-5; 8 bases map to TRBD2. Germline CDR1 is SNHLY and CDR2 is FYNNEI. J gave up 4 bases and V 7 bases, and 11 bases lay outside the gene matches. This CDR3 spans 15 amino acids. CDR3 in amino acids: CASTQSAGVAETQYF. For the CDR3, the DNA is TGTGCCAGCACTCAATCAGCGGGAGTTGCAGAGACCCAGTACTTC.

The V gene is TRBV10-3, the J gene TRBJ2-5, with a weak D call TRBD2 (6 bases). CDR3 length: 14 amino acids. CDR1 is ENHRY, CDR2 SYGVKD, per germline. V lost 7 bases, J lost 5 bases, and 17 bases lay in between. The CDR3 DNA reads TGTGCCATCAAAGGGACGCCGGAGGGGGAGACCCAGTACTTC. Protein product: CAIKGTPEGETQYF.

The genes are TRBV18 and TRBJ1-4, with 9 nucleotides matching TRBD1. CDR1 and CDR2 from the germline V gene are KGHSH and LQKENI. The CDR3 is made up of 16 amino acids. J was trimmed by 0 bases and V by 6 bases; bases with no gene match: 5. The CDR3 nucleotides are TGTGCCAGCTCCCGACAGGGGGGGACAACTAATGAAAAACTGTTTTTT. Translating it yields CASSRQGGTTNEKLFF. Together with reference TRBV18 and TRBJ1-4, the CDR3 gives the full variable domain: NAGVMQNPRHLVRRRGQEARLRCSPMKGHSHVYWYRQLPEEGLKFMVYLQKENIIDESGMPKERFSAEFPKEGPSILRIQQVVRGDSAAYFCASSRQGGTTNEKLFFGSGTQLSVL.

V usage is TRBV24-1 and J usage is TRBJ2-5; TRBD2 agrees at 8 bases. The CDR3 loop spans 13 amino acids. The V and J ends lost 6 bases and 1 base, in that order; junction bases with no gene match: 0. Germline CDR1 reads KGHDR; CDR2 reads SFDVKD. CDR3 loop: CATSTSGQETQYF. The CDR3 DNA follows: TGTGCCACCAGTACTAGCGGCCAAGAGACCCAGTACTTC.

This chain joins TRBV28 and TRBJ1-1; 7 bases agree with TRBD1. The V and J ends lost 10 bases and 2 bases, in that order; junction bases with no gene match: 7. CDR1 is MDHEN and CDR2 is SYDVKM in the germline V gene. There are 13 residues in the CDR3. The CDR3 spells CATKGQINTEAFF. In DNA, the CDR3 is TGTGCCACCAAGGGACAGATTAACACTGAAGCTTTCTTT.

The rearrangement uses TRBV19 and TRBJ2-1; D possibly corresponds to TRBD1 (5 bases). CDR3 length: 15 residues. Germline assignment: CDR1 LNHDA and CDR2 SQIVND (reference sequence). Trimming pared 5 bases from V and 0 bases from J, leaving 11 bases between. This chain's CDR3 is CASSPTVNSYNEQFF. Here the CDR3 DNA reads TGTGCCAGTAGTCCGACAGTTAACTCCTACAATGAGCAGTTCTTC. The variable domain in full, with the rest retrieved from reference TRBV19 and TRBJ2-1, is DGGITQSPKYLFRKEGQNVTLSCEQNLNHDAMYWYRQDPGQGLRLIYYSQIVNDFQKGDIAEGYSVSREKKESFPLTVTSAQKNPTAFYLCASSPTVNSYNEQFFGPGTRLTVL.

Note on this clone: Relative to the germline gene, one junction end is altered; a read error may explain this. The rearrangement uses TRBV6-5 and TRBJ2-6; D perhaps matches TRBD2 (5 bases). Germline values: CDR1 MNHEY, CDR2 SVGAGI. The CDR3 is 15 residues long. CDR3 sequence: CASSSGNLAANVLTF. The DNA of the CDR3 is TGTGCCAGCAGTTCCGGGAATTTGGCGGCCAACGTGCTGACTTTC.

This chain links TRBV27 with TRBJ1-4; 9 nucleotides align to TRBD1. Unmatched junction bases numbered 8, after V lost 5 bases and J lost 7 bases. Germline-derived CDR1 and CDR2 are MNHEY and SMNVEV (reference sequence). This CDR3 comprises 15 residues. This CDR3 is CASSQQGQGREKLFF. CDR3 nucleotide sequence: TGTGCCAGCAGTCAACAAGGACAGGGGCGTGAAAAACTGTTTTTT. The full variable domain, its missing parts supplied by reference TRBV27 and TRBJ1-4, is EAQVTQNPRYLITVTGKKLTVTCSQNMNHEYMSWYRQDPGLGLRQIYYSMNVEVTDKGDVPEGYKVSRKEKRNFPLILESPSPNQTSLYFCASSQQGQGREKLFFGSGTQLSVL.

The chain recombines TRBV19 with TRBJ1-1; D gene uncertain. Germline CDR1 reads LNHDA; CDR2 reads SQIVND (reference sequence). The CDR3 has 11 amino acids. Between the trimmed V and J ends, which lost 4 bases and 5 bases, there was a span of 5 bases. The CDR3 DNA sequence: TGTGCCAGTAGTACCCGTACTGAAGCTTTCTTT. Translated, it gives CASSTRTEAFF.

This chain uses TRBV29-1 with TRBJ1-1; D ambiguous. This CDR3 has 12 amino acids. Germline V gene data show CDR1 as SQVTM and CDR2 as ANQGSEA. V was cut by 6 bases and J by 1 base, with 9 bases left in between. The CDR3 nucleotides are TGCAGCGTGAACCGGGGGAACACTGAAGCTTTCTTT. Protein: CSVNRGNTEAFF.

This clone occurred once. The chain links TRBV2 to TRBJ1-3, with D maybe TRBD1 (5 bases). Germline CDR1 and CDR2: SNHLY and FYNNEI. The CDR3 runs to 15 residues. Trimming pared 6 bases from V and 0 bases from J, leaving 12 bases between. The CDR3 is CASSPDRPSGNTIYF. CDR3 bases: TGTGCCAGCAGCCCCGACAGACCCTCTGGAAACACCATATATTTT.

The chain links TRBV9 to TRBJ1-1; 10 positions agree with TRBD1. CDR3 length equals 16 residues. Looked up from germline, CDR1 is SGDLS and CDR2 is YYNGEE. J lost 4 bases, V lost 3 bases, and 9 bases had no gene match. The CDR3 coding sequence is TGTGCCAGCAGCGGCAGGACAGGGGGGGTGTCCACTGAAGCTTTCTTT. Translated: CASSGRTGGVSTEAFF.

This clone was observed a handful of times. The CDR3 is CASSGATKLYGYTF. The CDR3, as DNA: TGCGCCAGCAGTGGGGCGACTAAACTCTATGGCTACACCTTC. V and J are TRBV10-2 and TRBJ1-2; D unclear. V lost 4 bases, J lost 4 bases, and 13 bases lay in between. Germline-derived CDR1 and CDR2 are WSHSY and SAAADI. CDR3 length: 14 residues.

V gene TRBV18 combines with J gene TRBJ2-5; tentatively, D is TRBD2 (5 bases). Trimming pared 5 bases from V and 3 bases from J, leaving 19 bases between. The germline V gene has CDR1 KGHSH and CDR2 LQKENI. This CDR3 spans 16 amino acids. The CDR3 here is CASSAGTSVPEETQYF. The CDR3 DNA reads TGTGCCAGCTCAGCGGGTACCAGTGTCCCAGAAGAGACCCAGTACTTC.

The rearrangement uses TRBV7-2 and TRBJ2-1; 12 bases align to TRBD2. Germline assignment: CDR1 SGHTA and CDR2 FQGNSA. V lost 4 bases and J lost 8; bases outside the gene matches: 9. CDR3 length equals 16 residues. CDR3 coding DNA: TGTGCCAGCAGCTATGGACTAGCGGGAACTCTTGATGAGCAGTTCTTC. Protein: CASSYGLAGTLDEQFF.

This chain links TRBV18 with TRBJ1-1; 9 bases line up with TRBD1. The V and J ends lost 3 bases and 4 bases, in that order; junction bases with no gene match: 3. This CDR3 region has 14 residues. CDR1 and CDR2 from the germline V gene are KGHSH and LQKENI. CDR3 nucleotides: TGTGCCAGCTCACCCCAGACAGGGGGCACTGAAGCTTTCTTT. It encodes CASSPQTGGTEAFF.

This clone was counted only a few times. The rearrangement joins TRBV7-3 to TRBJ2-7; TRBD1 matches 9 bases. In germline, CDR1 is SGHTA, CDR2 FQGTGA. The trim removed 5 bases at V and 3 bases at J, leaving 2 bases unmatched. The CDR3 has 13 amino acids. CDR3 sequence reads: CASSTDRGYEQYF. CDR3 sequence (DNA): TGTGCCAGCAGCACGGACAGGGGCTACGAGCAGTACTTC.

Here the CDR3 reads CASGPETDTEAFF. DNA of the CDR3: TGTGCTAGTGGACCGGAGACGGACACTGAAGCTTTCTTT. The chain couples TRBV12-5 to TRBJ1-1; no definite D call. Germline V gives CDR1 LGHNT, CDR2 FRNRAP. Trimming stripped 6 bases from V and 3 bases from J, with 11 bases between. The CDR3 is made up of 13 amino acids.

V usage is TRBV7-6 and J usage is TRBJ2-1, with 8 bases matching TRBD1. Germline V gene data show CDR1 as SGHVS and CDR2 as FNYEAQ. The CDR3 spans 16 residues. Trimming cost V 4 bases and J 7 bases; bases outside gene matches: 12. CDR3 loop: CASSSIRGTGGNEQFF. The CDR3, as DNA: TGTGCCAGCAGCTCTATACGCGGGACAGGAGGGAATGAGCAGTTCTTC.

This clone was observed a handful of times. J is TRBJ1-5 and V is TRBV2; D possibly corresponds to TRBD1 (5 bases). The V and J ends lost 5 bases and 11 bases respectively, with 19 bases between them. CDR3 size: 14 residues. Germline V gene lookup returns CDR1 SNHLY and CDR2 FYNNEI. CDR3 in amino acids: CASSYGGSGKTQHF. Written as DNA, the CDR3 is TGTGCCAGCAGTTACGGGGGGTCAGGAAAGACCCAGCATTTT.

The chain recombines TRBV9 with TRBJ2-5, with 13 positions matching TRBD2. V was clipped by 4 bases and J by 4 bases; unmatched bases: 7. Per the germline V gene, CDR1 is SGDLS and CDR2 is YYNGEE. The CDR3 covers 16 residues. CDR3 DNA sequence: TGTGCCAGCAGCTCCCGACTAGCGGGAGGCCCAGAGACCCAGTACTTC. Protein sequence: CASSSRLAGGPETQYF. The full variable domain, rest sourced from reference TRBV9 and TRBJ2-5, is DSGVTQTPKHLITATGQRVTLRCSPRSGDLSVYWYQQSLDQGLQFLIQYYNGEERAKGNILERFSAQQFPDLHSELNLSSLELGDSALYFCASSSRLAGGPETQYFGPGTRLLVL.